Presented here are 7 T cell receptor beta chains from one specimen sequenced in a study of naive and memory T cell subsets. Two oligonucleotides, mixed equimolar, formed the beta constant-region primer covering TRBC1 and TRBC2. The ligated cDNA underwent four PCR rounds using SP2 and nested alpha and beta constant-region primers. Via MiXCR, TCRdb re-called the UMI-ligation and nested PCR reads, giving one row per CDR3 protein. This sample yields more than 95,000 distinct CDR3 sequences, of which roughly 15% are seen a single time; about 3% belongs to the top ten. Study-level results: Especially in CD8 cells, naive repertoires contained a few larger clonotypes, possibly CD45RA-re-expressing memory cells.

Their antigen targets remain unknown. Input material: naive CD8+ T cells from blood. These TCRs come from a human donor in good health.

Of note for this clonotype: A much larger clone sits a single nucleotide away, making a read error possible. The chain combines TRBV7-2 with TRBJ2-3; TRBD2 agrees at 11 bases. Germline CDR1 SGHTA, CDR2 FQGNSA. The CDR3 length is 18 residues. Here the CDR3 DNA reads TGTGCCAGCAGATTAGGACTAGCGGGCACAATGGGCACAGATACGCAGTATTTT. It specifies CASRLGLAGTMGTDTQYF.

The chain employs TRBV7-2 and TRBJ1-1; D gene uncertain. CDR1 and CDR2 (germline): SGHTA, FQGNSA. The CDR3 is made up of 15 amino acids. Trimming pared 0 bases from V and 4 bases from J, leaving 12 bases between. The CDR3 sequence: CASSLALGLGTEAFF. CDR3 nucleotides: TGTGCCAGCAGCTTAGCCCTGGGCCTGGGCACTGAAGCTTTCTTT.

This clonotype was seen a few times. The chain is built from TRBV6-2 or TRBV6-3 and TRBJ1-5; unclear D gene. CDR1 MNHEY and CDR2 SVGEGT come from the germline V gene. The CDR3 loop spans 14 amino acids. Deletions cut 7 bases from V and 2 bases from J, with 12 bases between. The CDR3 reads CASTTSLGNQPQHF. The CDR3 bases are TGTGCCAGCACAACGTCCTTGGGCAATCAGCCCCAGCATTTT.

This chain links TRBV7-2 with TRBJ2-3; no clear D. Germline V gene lookup returns CDR1 SGHTA and CDR2 FQGNSA. This CDR3 spans 14 amino acids. Trimming removed 2 bases at V and 1 base at J, with 7 bases between. CDR3 loop: CASSLMTGTDTQYF. Written as DNA, the CDR3 is TGTGCCAGCAGCTTAATGACCGGCACAGATACGCAGTATTTT.

The chain recombines TRBV11-2 with TRBJ2-1; no definite D call. The CDR3 runs 15 residues. Germline V gene data show CDR1 as SGHAT and CDR2 as FQNNGV. V was trimmed by 1 base and J by 6 bases, leaving 13 bases between them. The CDR3 DNA reads as TGTGCCAGCAGCTTAGCACTACCCGAGATCAATGAGCAGTTCTTC. Protein product: CASSLALPEINEQFF.

V is TRBV7-2 and J is TRBJ2-7; TRBD2 matches at 11 bases. Germline CDR1 is SGHTA and CDR2 is FQGNSA. CDR3 length equals 15 residues. J was trimmed by 5 bases and V by 3 bases; bases with no gene match: 6. CDR3 in amino acids: CASSFLTSGSDEQYF. The CDR3 DNA sequence: TGTGCCAGCAGCTTCTTAACTAGCGGGAGCGACGAGCAGTACTTC.

The J gene is TRBJ1-1, the V gene TRBV12-5; D uncertain. CDR3 length: 12 amino acids. The V gene lost 4 bases and the J gene lost 5 bases, with 8 bases spanning the gap. The V gene's germline CDR1 is LGHNT and CDR2 FRNRAP. CDR3 bases: TGTGCTAGTGGTTGGATAAGGACTGAAGCTTTCTTT. Amino acid sequence: CASGWIRTEAFF. Full variable domain (remainder filled in from reference TRBV12-5 and TRBJ1-1): DARVTQTPRHKVTEMGQEVTMRCQPILGHNTVFWYRQTMMQGLELLAYFRNRAPLDDSGMPKDRFSAEMPDATLATLKIQPSEPRDSAVYFCASGWIRTEAFFGQGTRLTVV.